The source of this T cell receptor (beta chain) is a study of T cell repertoires in cytomegalovirus infection. Background on the study: TCR beta signatures that were public indicated CMV infection and matching HLA type. Notes on the study in general: CMV carriers having the relevant HLA were flagged by cumulative public TCR beta family frequency.

Concerning this clonotype: As yet, its antigen is unknown. This clone may be a read error of a much larger clone one base away.

CDR3 size: 15 residues. CDR1 and CDR2 (germline): SEHNR, FQNEAQ (reference sequence). V was pared by 1 base and J by 2 bases, with 4 bases of the junction left unmatched. From the reads, TCRdb called clonotypes with MiXCR, one entry per CDR3 protein. Of hundreds of thousands of distinct CDR3 sequences in the sample, over 7.5% are singletons; the top ten hold approximately 4.5%. The receptor was derived from a human donor in good health (CMV status not recorded). Some clones in this sample may be carry-over from other donors' samples. The rearrangement joins TRBV7-9 to TRBJ2-7; TRBD2 aligns across 8 bases. The sample was PBMCs. The CDR3 DNA reads TGTGCCAGCAGCTTAGAGAGCGGGAGACCCTACGAGCAGTACTTC. This encodes CASSLESGRPYEQYF.